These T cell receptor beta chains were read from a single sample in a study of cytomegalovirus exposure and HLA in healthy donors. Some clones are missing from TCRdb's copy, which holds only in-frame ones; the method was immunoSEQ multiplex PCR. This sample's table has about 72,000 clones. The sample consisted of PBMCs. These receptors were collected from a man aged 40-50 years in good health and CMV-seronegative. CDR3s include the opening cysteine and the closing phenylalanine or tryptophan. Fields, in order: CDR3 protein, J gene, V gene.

CASSRGQGAYEQYF,TRBJ2-7,TRBV10-2
CASARTAEETQYF,TRBJ2-5,TRBV7-3
CASSVAQGAGGYTF,TRBJ1-2,TRBV9
CASSASSGEYYGYTF,TRBJ1-2,TRBV9
CASSYTGQGFEQYF,.,TRBV6-5
CASSTDRVNTEAFF,TRBJ1-1,TRBV5-5
CASSPQTGIGYTF,TRBJ1-2,TRBV27
CASSYAGTTDYEQYF,TRBJ2-7,TRBV7-2
CASNRGGATNEKLFF,TRBJ1-4,TRBV28
CASSSPGETIKGYTF,TRBJ1-2,TRBV4-1
CAWSSGHYGYTF,TRBJ1-2,TRBV30
CASSLDGTGGTEAFF,TRBJ1-1,TRBV5-1
CASSSTLAGDYEQYF,TRBJ2-7,TRBV6-5
CASSFAGSGYGYTF,TRBJ1-2,TRBV7-9
CAWSGKGLAGYEQYF,TRBJ2-7,TRBV30
CARGTNYGYTF,TRBJ1-2,TRBV30
CASRLGTRDRVMNTEAFF,TRBJ1-1,TRBV27
CASSGGAGTQYF,TRBJ2-3,TRBV19
CASSKACLHSEKLFF,TRBJ1-4,TRBV21-1